This TCR beta chain was recovered during a study of shared clonotypes between healthy human individuals. The wider study: Three CD4 naive, three CD4 memory, two CD8 naive and one CD8 memory plate were used per donor.

Clones were sequenced by immunoSEQ multiplex PCR, and TCRdb holds only the in-frame ones, with some missing. The sample lists around 510,000 clones, approximately 94% occurring once. Germline V gene sequence: CDR1 SGDLS, CDR2 YYNGEE. Trimming removed 2 bases from V and 1 base from J, with 4 bases in between. The CDR3 extends over 13 amino acids. This chain links TRBV9 with TRBJ1-5; no reliable D call. Input material: naive CD4+ T cells sorted from blood. Stated subset: CD45RA+ positively selected. This clonotype was obtained from a woman younger than 45 in good health. The CDR3 nucleotides read TGTGCCAGCAGCGTGCGCAGCAATCAGCCCCAGCATTTT. Protein product: CASSVRSNQPQHF.